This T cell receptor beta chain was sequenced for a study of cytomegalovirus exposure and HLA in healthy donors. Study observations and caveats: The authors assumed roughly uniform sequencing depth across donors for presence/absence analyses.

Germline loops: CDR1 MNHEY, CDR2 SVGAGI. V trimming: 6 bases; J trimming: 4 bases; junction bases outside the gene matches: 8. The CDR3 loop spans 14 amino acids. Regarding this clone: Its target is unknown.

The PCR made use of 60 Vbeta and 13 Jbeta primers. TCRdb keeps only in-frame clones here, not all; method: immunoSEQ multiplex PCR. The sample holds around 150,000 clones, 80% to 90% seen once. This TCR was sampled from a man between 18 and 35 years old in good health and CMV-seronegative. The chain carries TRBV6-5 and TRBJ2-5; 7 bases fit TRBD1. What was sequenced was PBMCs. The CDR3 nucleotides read TGTGCCAGCAGGCGACAGGGTGGAAGAGAGACCCAGTACTTC. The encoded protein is CASRRQGGRETQYF.